The entry below describes one T cell receptor beta chain. Its target is not known. TCRdb's table, derived via immunoSEQ multiplex PCR, lists solely in-frame clones and lacks some. The profile covers roughly 40,000 clones, with 91% appearing a single time and approximately 28% taken by the ten largest. Germline values: CDR1 SGHVS, CDR2 FNYEAQ. This CDR3 has 15 residues. Trimming cost V 1 base and J 6 bases, with 16 bases left between them. Peripheral blood came from all dose cohorts at three timepoints. These data are taken from a study of OX40 agonist ivuxolimab in advanced cancers. Whole-study findings and limits: CD8+ T cells (on average) carried more expanded clones than CD4+ T cells. Expanded peripheral T cells had an undetermined antigen specificity.

Here the sequenced sample was CD4+ or CD8+ T cells sorted from blood, taken in a trial of the OX40 agonist ivuxolimab. This TCR derives from an adult with an advanced solid tumor such as melanoma, head and neck, liver or kidney cancer. The rearrangement uses TRBV7-6 and TRBJ2-7; maybe TRBD2 (5 bases). CDR3 loop: CASSLESGVFGEQYF. CDR3 in DNA: TGTGCCAGCAGCTTAGAATCCGGGGTTTTCGGCGAGCAGTACTTC.